This T cell receptor (beta chain) was identified in a study of shared clonotypes between healthy human individuals. Profiled with immunoSEQ multiplex PCR; TCRdb holds only in-frame clones, not every one. The table shows about 2.4 million clones, with around nine tenths occurring only once. This clone was counted once. With 7 bases removed from V and 4 bases from J, the gap between germline ends came to 15 bases. In germline, CDR1 is SGHRS, CDR2 YFSETQ. The CDR3 runs 13 residues. This clonotype was obtained from a man younger than 35 in good health. The sample consisted of naive CD4+ T cells sorted from blood. Subset noted: CD45RA+ positively selected. The chain couples TRBV5-1 to TRBJ2-7; no clear D gene. The CDR3 reads CASPRVPRYEQYF. The CDR3 DNA reads as TGCGCCAGCCCAAGGGTGCCGAGATACGAGCAGTACTTC.